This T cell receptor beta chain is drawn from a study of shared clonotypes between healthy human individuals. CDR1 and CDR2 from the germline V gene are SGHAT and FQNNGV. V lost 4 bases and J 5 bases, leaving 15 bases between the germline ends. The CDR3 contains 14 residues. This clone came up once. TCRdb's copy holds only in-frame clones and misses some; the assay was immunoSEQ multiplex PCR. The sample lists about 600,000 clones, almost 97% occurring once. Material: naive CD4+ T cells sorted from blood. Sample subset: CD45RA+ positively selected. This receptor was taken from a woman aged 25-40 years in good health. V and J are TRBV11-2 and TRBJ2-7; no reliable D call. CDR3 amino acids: CASSSSGWRNEQYF. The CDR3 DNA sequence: TGTGCCAGCAGCTCTAGTGGATGGCGGAACGAGCAGTACTTC.